Below, 13 T cell receptor beta chains from the same sample are listed, as sequenced in a study of OX40 agonist ivuxolimab in advanced cancers. TCRdb keeps only in-frame clones here, not all; method: immunoSEQ multiplex PCR. The sample includes approximately 38,000 clones, over 80% of them seen just once. This specimen was CD4+ or CD8+ T cells sorted from blood, taken in a trial of the OX40 agonist ivuxolimab. The receptor set was obtained from an adult with an advanced solid tumor such as melanoma, head and neck, liver or kidney cancer.

The V gene is TRBV20-1, the J gene TRBJ2-1; D ambiguous. The germline V gene encodes CDR1 DFQATT and CDR2 SNEGSKA (reference sequence). CDR3 size: 11 residues. V was shortened by 3 bases and J by 7 bases, with 7 bases between the two germline ends. The DNA for the CDR3 is TGCAGTGCTAGTCGGAAAAATGAGCAGTTCTTC. This encodes CSASRKNEQFF.

The chain couples TRBV28 to TRBJ1-1; D perhaps matches TRBD1 (5 bases). Looked up from germline, CDR1 is MDHEN and CDR2 is SYDVKM. Trimming stripped 7 bases from V and 0 bases from J, with 18 bases between. The CDR3 is 16 amino acids. This CDR3 reads CASIQDGAGMNTEAFF. CDR3 in DNA: TGTGCCAGCATCCAGGATGGGGCAGGGATGAACACTGAAGCTTTCTTT.

V gene TRBV28 combines with J gene TRBJ2-3, with TRBD1 matching over 8 bases. CDR1 is MDHEN and CDR2 is SYDVKM in the germline V gene. The length of the CDR3 is 13 residues. The trim removed 5 bases at V and 9 bases at J, leaving 7 bases unmatched. The CDR3 sequence is CASSPRGQGTQYF. CDR3 nucleotide sequence: TGTGCCAGCAGTCCCCGCGGACAGGGAACGCAGTATTTT.

The rearrangement links TRBV28 to TRBJ1-5, with D unresolved. The CDR3 loop spans 15 amino acids. The germline V gene has CDR1 MDHEN and CDR2 SYDVKM. Deletions cut 2 bases from V and 7 bases from J, with 15 bases between. In nucleotides, the CDR3 is TGTGCCAGCAGTTTAAACGCCGCTCTGCGGCAGCCCCAGCATTTT. Amino acids: CASSLNAALRQPQHF.

The rearrangement joins TRBV7-9 to TRBJ1-1; D gene unclear. The length of the CDR3 is 12 residues. Germline assignment: CDR1 SEHNR and CDR2 FQNEAQ (reference sequence). V lost 2 bases and J 3 bases, leaving 4 bases between the germline ends. CDR3 nucleotide sequence: TGTGCCAGCAGCTTATCGGACACTGAAGCTTTCTTT. It codes for CASSLSDTEAFF.

The chain recombines TRBV2 with TRBJ1-4; D not resolved. The CDR3 consists of 12 residues. The germline V gene has CDR1 SNHLY and CDR2 FYNNEI. Trimming shortened V by 6 bases and J by 6 bases, and 8 bases separated the two germline ends. The CDR3 nucleotides are TGTGCCAGCAGACCGGACGATGAAAAACTGTTTTTT. This gives the protein CASRPDDEKLFF.

This chain uses TRBV6-1 with TRBJ2-5, with 7 bases identical to TRBD1. This CDR3 spans 15 amino acids. Germline CDR1 MNHNS, CDR2 SASEGT. Unmatched junction bases numbered 5, after V lost 2 bases and J lost 2 bases. CDR3 sequence (DNA): TGTGCCAGCAGTGAATCACAGGGGACACAAGAGACCCAGTACTTC. As protein: CASSESQGTQETQYF.

The J gene is TRBJ2-1, the V gene TRBV6-6; 8 bases fit TRBD1. CDR3 length: 14 residues. The V segment lost 11 bases and the J segment 7 bases; nucleotides outside the gene matches: 13. Germline loops: CDR1 MNHNY, CDR2 SVGAGI (reference sequence). CDR3 DNA sequence: TGTGCCTGCCTCGAACGGACAGGGCCTAATGAGCAGTTCTTC. This sequence encodes CACLERTGPNEQFF.

The J gene is TRBJ2-7, the V gene TRBV2; 8 bases agree with TRBD1. The V and J ends lost 2 bases and 1 base, in that order; junction bases with no gene match: 7. There are 16 residues in the CDR3. Per germline, CDR1 SNHLY and CDR2 FYNNEI. CDR3 in DNA: TGTGCCAGCAGTGAACAACAGGGGGTCTCATCCTACGAGCAGTACTTC. Translating it yields CASSEQQGVSSYEQYF.

This clone appeared a single time. This rearrangement joins TRBV9 to TRBJ1-4; TRBD1 matches at 10 bases. The trim removed 3 bases at V and 5 bases at J, leaving 4 bases unmatched. CDR3 size: 15 residues. Germline V lookup: CDR1 SGDLS, CDR2 YYNGEE. The CDR3 loop is CASSASTGGNEKLFF. For the CDR3, the DNA is TGTGCCAGCAGCGCCTCGACAGGGGGCAATGAAAAACTGTTTTTT. Full variable domain (missing parts from reference TRBV9 and TRBJ1-4): DSGVTQTPKHLITATGQRVTLRCSPRSGDLSVYWYQQSLDQGLQFLIQYYNGEERAKGNILERFSAQQFPDLHSELNLSSLELGDSALYFCASSASTGGNEKLFFGSGTQLSVL.

V is TRBV29-1 and J is TRBJ2-7; 8 nucleotides align to TRBD1. V was clipped by 7 bases and J by 3 bases; unmatched bases: 11. Germline V gene data show CDR1 as SQVTM and CDR2 as ANQGSEA. The CDR3 runs to 14 residues. CDR3 DNA sequence: TGCAGCGCAACAAGGGGGACAGGAAGCTACGAGCAGTACTTC. Translating it yields CSATRGTGSYEQYF.

The chain carries TRBV29-1 and TRBJ2-1; 10 bases fit TRBD2. Germline values: CDR1 SQVTM, CDR2 ANQGSEA. The CDR3 runs to 13 residues. Trimming took 5 bases from V and 8 from J; bases not matched to a gene: 6. In nucleotides, the CDR3 is TGCAGCGTTCGTTCTAGCGGGAGAGATGAGCAGTTCTTC. Protein: CSVRSSGRDEQFF.

On this clone itself: The same CDR3 is also encoded by other DNA sequences in this sample. The J gene is TRBJ2-7, the V gene TRBV2; TRBD2 matches 10 bases. The CDR3 contains 15 residues. Looked up from germline, CDR1 is SNHLY and CDR2 is FYNNEI. The V and J ends lost 5 bases and 0 bases, in that order; junction bases with no gene match: 4. CDR3 coding DNA: TGTGCCAGCAGTTTAGCGGGGGGCTCCTCCTACGAGCAGTACTTC. Its translation is CASSLAGGSSYEQYF.